The 5 T cell receptor beta chains listed next were all sequenced from one sample in a study of beta chain features in type 1 diabetes. Investigators reverse transcribed all isolated RNA, so they sequenced expressed TCRB transcripts. Here immunoSEQ multiplex PCR was the method, and the copy in TCRdb shows in-frame clones only, minus some. The table lists 900,000 or so clones, 17% of them singletons. Sequenced: naive CD4+ T cells from blood. The receptors originated from a woman between 18 and 30 years old in good health.

The chain carries TRBV27 and TRBJ2-1; TRBD2 agrees at 9 bases. From germline, CDR1 is MNHEY and CDR2 SMNVEV (reference sequence). The CDR3 consists of 15 residues. The V and J ends lost 4 bases and 3 bases, in that order; junction bases with no gene match: 4. The CDR3, as DNA: TGTGCCAGCAGTTCGATTAGCGGGGGCTACAATGAGCAGTTCTTC. Protein sequence: CASSSISGGYNEQFF.

This clone came up a few times. V and J are TRBV6-5 and TRBJ2-7; D may match TRBD1 or TRBD2 (5 bases each). This CDR3 spans 15 amino acids. Between the trimmed V and J ends, which lost 2 bases and 2 bases, there was a span of 13 bases. Germline values: CDR1 MNHEY, CDR2 SVGAGI. CDR3 sequence: CASSYRGAGTYEQYF. The CDR3 DNA is TGTGCCAGCAGTTACCGGGGTGCAGGGACCTACGAGCAGTACTTC.

V is TRBV7-9 and J is TRBJ2-1; 11 positions agree with TRBD2. The V segment lost 8 bases and the J segment 2 bases; nucleotides outside the gene matches: 2. The germline CDR1 and CDR2 sequences are SEHNR and FQNEAQ (reference sequence). This CDR3 comprises 14 residues. This CDR3 is CASQLAGAYNEQFF. In DNA, the CDR3 is TGTGCCAGCCAACTAGCGGGAGCCTACAATGAGCAGTTCTTC.

This clone has a handful of counts. CDR3 region: CASSPVGGSAPGELFF. The CDR3, as DNA: TGTGCCAGCAGCCCGGTGGGCGGGAGTGCCCCCGGGGAGCTGTTTTTT. The chain combines TRBV11-2 with TRBJ2-2; 7 nucleotides agree with TRBD2. This CDR3 contains 16 residues. Per germline, CDR1 SGHAT and CDR2 FQNNGV. Losses at the gene ends were 5 bases for V and 6 bases for J; bases not matched to a gene: 12.

This clone has a handful of counts. The V and J genes are TRBV20-1 and TRBJ2-7, with unresolved D. V lost 4 bases to trimming and J lost 4 bases, with 8 bases between them. CDR3 length: 11 residues. The germline gives CDR1 DFQATT, CDR2 SNEGSKA (reference sequence). In nucleotides, the CDR3 is TGCAGTGCTAAGAAAAGGTACGAGCAGTACTTC. It encodes CSAKKRYEQYF.